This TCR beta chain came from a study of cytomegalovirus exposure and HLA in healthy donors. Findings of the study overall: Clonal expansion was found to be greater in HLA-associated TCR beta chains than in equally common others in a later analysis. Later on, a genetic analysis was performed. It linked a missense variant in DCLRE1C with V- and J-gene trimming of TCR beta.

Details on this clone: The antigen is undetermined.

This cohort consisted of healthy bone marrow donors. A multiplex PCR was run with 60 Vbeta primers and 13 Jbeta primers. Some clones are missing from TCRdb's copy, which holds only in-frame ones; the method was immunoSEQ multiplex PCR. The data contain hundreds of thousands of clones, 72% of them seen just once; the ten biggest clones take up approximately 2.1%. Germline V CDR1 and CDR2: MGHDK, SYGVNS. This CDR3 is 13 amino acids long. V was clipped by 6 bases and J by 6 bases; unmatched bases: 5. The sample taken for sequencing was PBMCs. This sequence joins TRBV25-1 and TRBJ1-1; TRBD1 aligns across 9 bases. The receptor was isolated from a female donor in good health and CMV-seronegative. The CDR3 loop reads CASSRDRASEAFF. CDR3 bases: TGTGCCAGCAGCCGGGACAGGGCTTCTGAAGCTTTCTTT.